This is a list of T cell receptor beta chains from one sample in a study of T cells in Graves' hyperthyroidism and ophthalmopathy. TCRdb re-analysed the multiplex PCR reads in MiXCR, keeping a single row per CDR3 protein. The profile covers approximately 640,000 distinct CDR3 sequences, with 15% to 20% appearing a single time and about 14% taken by the ten largest. Sequences were obtained from blood. These receptors were taken from a man between 50 and 59 years old with Graves' hyperthyroidism. The CDR3 runs from the conserved cysteine through the conserved F or W. Fields, in order: D gene, clone size, V gene, J gene, CDR3 DNA, CDR3 protein. A D gene is named only where the DNA matches it firmly. Not every row has a clone size; where given, it reads once, few, many or a size class.

NA	few	TRBV20-1	TRBJ2-2	TGCAGTGCTCTACCCCCCCTCCTGGGGCTAGGCGGGGAGCTGTTTTTT	CSALPPLLGLGGELFF
NA	few	TRBV14	TRBJ2-5	TGTGCCAGCAGCCTTGGGACACTTAGCCAAGAGACCCAGTACTTC	CASSLGTLSQETQYF
TRBD1	NA	TRBV14	TRBJ2-4	TGTGCCAGCAGCCAACTGACTACAGGGGGCAGTTCCAAAAACATTCAGTACTTC	CASSQLTTGGSSKNIQYF
TRBD2	many	TRBV2	TRBJ2-7	TGTGCCAGCATGTCGTCTAGCGGGACCTACGAGCAGTACTTC	CASMSSSGTYEQYF
TRBD2	NA	TRBV11-2	TRBJ2-1	TGTGCCAGCAGCTTAGTGACTAGCGGGAGTTACAATGAGCAGTTCTTC	CASSLVTSGSYNEQFF
TRBD1	many	TRBV12-3/TRBV12-4	TRBJ1-1	TGTGCCAGCAGTTTAGGACAGGGGGCGCGAGCTTTCTTT	CASSLGQGARAFF
TRBD1	few	TRBV27	TRBJ1-2	TGTGCCAGCAGTTCCAGACAGGGACCCTACTATGGCTACACCTTC	CASSSRQGPYYGYTF
NA	NA	TRBV4-2	TRBJ1-1	TGTGCCAGCAGCCAAGATCCGGAGCCTGAAGCTTTCTTT	CASSQDPEPEAFF
NA	many	TRBV7-2	TRBJ2-7	TGTGCCAGCAGCTTAGGGGTCGGACCCTGGGCCGAGCAGTACTTC	CASSLGVGPWAEQYF
NA	many	TRBV12-3/TRBV12-4	TRBJ2-5	TGTGCCAGCACTGTAGGAGGACACCGAGAGACCCAGTACTTC	CASTVGGHRETQYF
TRBD1	many	TRBV7-2	TRBJ2-7	TGTGCCAGCACCATGATGGGGACAGGGTCCTACGAGCAGTACTTC	CASTMMGTGSYEQYF
NA	NA	TRBV27	TRBJ1-5	TGTGCCAGCAGTTTAGGGGGGCATGCGAATCAGCCCCAGCATTTT	CASSLGGHANQPQHF
NA	many	TRBV30	TRBJ2-1	TGTGCCTGGAGCCAAATTGGGGATGAGCAGTTCTTC	CAWSQIGDEQFF
NA	few	TRBV7-9	TRBJ2-3	TGTGCCAGCAGCGCCGGGACCGGGAGTACAGATACGCAGTATTTT	CASSAGTGSTDTQYF
TRBD2	few	TRBV14	TRBJ2-7	TGTGCCAGCAGCCTCTCAGGGAGGAGACTAGCGGAGGCCTACGAGCAGTACTTC	CASSLSGRRLAEAYEQYF
NA	NA	TRBV10-3	TRBJ2-5	TGTGCCATCAGCGGAGGGGGCGAAGAGACCCAGTACTTC	CAISGGGEETQYF
TRBD2	many	TRBV19	TRBJ2-3	TGTGCCAGTACCCCCTTTGGTGTAGCTAGCGGGAGGGCCACAGATACGCAGTATTTT	CASTPFGVASGRATDTQYF
NA	NA	TRBV20-1	TRBJ2-2	TGCAGTGCTAGAGTGCCGGAAAAACCGAACACCGGGGAGCTGTTTTTT	CSARVPEKPNTGELFF
TRBD1	many	TRBV7-8	TRBJ1-2	TGTGCCAGCAGCTTAGGGGGGACAGCACTTACCGGTGGCTACACCTTC	CASSLGGTALTGGYTF
NA	NA	TRBV7-9	TRBJ1-3	TGTGCCAGCAGTTTCGGATACTCCTCTGGAAACACCACATATTTT	CASSFGYSSGNTTYF
NA	NA	TRBV6-2/TRBV6-3	TRBJ1-4	TGTGCCAGCAGTTATAGCCAGGGTCTGAGGAAACTGTTTTTT	CASSYSQGLRKLFF
NA	NA	TRBV6-2/TRBV6-3	TRBJ2-4	TGTGCCAGCAGTTACACCAGACCGGGAATCGCCAAAAACATTCAGTACTTC	CASSYTRPGIAKNIQYF
NA	NA	TRBV27	TRBJ1-4	TGTGCCAGCAGTACATCAACTAATGAAAAACTGTTTTTT	CASSTSTNEKLFF
TRBD2	few	TRBV27	TRBJ2-1	TGTGCCAGCAGTTTATCATTCCCCGGGAGGGGGAACAATGAGCAGTTCTTC	CASSLSFPGRGNNEQFF
NA	many	TRBV28	TRBJ2-6	TGTGCCACACGATGGGGTTCTGGGGCCAACGTCCTGACTTTC	CATRWGSGANVLTF
TRBD2	many	TRBV14	TRBJ2-7	TGTGCCAGCAGCCCTTCGCTGGGACTAGCGGGCTACTCCTACGAGCAGTACTTC	CASSPSLGLAGYSYEQYF
TRBD1	NA	TRBV4-1	TRBJ1-1	TGCGCCAGCAGCTTTACAGGGGGCGCGGACACTGAAGCTTTCTTT	CASSFTGGADTEAFF
NA	many	TRBV20-1	TRBJ1-1	TGCAGTGCTAGAGATAGTCTAGGGGACACTGAAGCTTTCTTT	CSARDSLGDTEAFF
TRBD1	NA	TRBV28	TRBJ2-7	TGTGCCAGCAGTTTATCTGGGACAGGGTGGGACGAGCAGTACTTC	CASSLSGTGWDEQYF
NA	few	TRBV11-2	TRBJ2-7	TGTGCCAGCAGGTTTAGCGGAGCTAATTACGAGCAGTACTTC	CASRFSGANYEQYF
NA	many	TRBV30	TRBJ1-4	TGTGCCTGGAGTGTAATGTCGGGGGGTGATGAAAAACTGTTTTTT	CAWSVMSGGDEKLFF
TRBD2	many	TRBV12-3/TRBV12-4	TRBJ2-5	TGTGCCAGCAGTCGGACTAGCGGGTTCGAGACCCAGTACTTC	CASSRTSGFETQYF
TRBD2	once	TRBV20-1	TRBJ2-1	TGCAGTGCTAGGAATAGCGGGAGGGCCGGGGGTGAGCACTTCTTC	CSARNSGRAGGEHFF
NA	few	TRBV6-1	TRBJ1-2	TGTGCCAGCAGTGAATTCAGGCAGGCTAACTATGGCTACACCTTC	CASSEFRQANYGYTF
NA	NA	TRBV4-3	TRBJ2-1	TGCGCCAGCAGCCAAGGGGGTCCCTACAATGAGCAGTTCTTC	CASSQGGPYNEQFF
NA	NA	TRBV6-2/TRBV6-3	TRBJ1-5	TGTGCCAGCAGTTACTCCTCAAAGAATCAGCCCCAGCATTTT	CASSYSSKNQPQHF
NA	many	TRBV12-3/TRBV12-4	TRBJ2-5	TGTGCCAGCAGTTTCACCCCAGATAGCGCTCACCAAGAGACCCAGTACTTC	CASSFTPDSAHQETQYF
NA	few	TRBV20-1	TRBJ2-6	TGCAGTGCCGCCCGCTCTGGGGCCAACGTCCTGACTTTC	CSAARSGANVLTF
TRBD2	many	TRBV12-3/TRBV12-4	TRBJ2-7	TGTGCCAGCAGCCGGACTAGCGGGTACTCCTACGAGCAGTACTTC	CASSRTSGYSYEQYF
NA	NA	TRBV5-5	TRBJ2-5	TGTGCCAGCACCGCACCGTGGGGGGAGACCCAGTACTTC	CASTAPWGETQYF
TRBD2	few	TRBV25-1	TRBJ2-2	TGTGCCAGCAGGGGACTAGCGGGAGGGTGGAACACCGGGGAGCTGTTTTTT	CASRGLAGGWNTGELFF
NA	NA	TRBV5-4	TRBJ1-5	TGTGCCAGCAGCTTTGACCGGGGGCGAGGGCCCCAGCATTTT	CASSFDRGRGPQHF
TRBD1	few	TRBV19	TRBJ1-5	TGTGCCAGTAGTATAACCACAGGGGTGACTCAGCCCCAGCATTTT	CASSITTGVTQPQHF
TRBD1	NA	TRBV30	TRBJ1-6	TGTGCCTGGAGGAACAGGGGATCCTATAATTCACCCCTCCACTTT	CAWRNRGSYNSPLHF
NA	NA	TRBV29-1	TRBJ2-6	TGCAGCGTTCGGTCTCACTCTGGGGCCAACGTCCTGACTTTC	CSVRSHSGANVLTF
NA	few	TRBV11-2	TRBJ2-1	TGTGCCAGCAGCTTCGGGAGACCTTCCTACAATGAGCAGTTCTTC	CASSFGRPSYNEQFF
NA	NA	TRBV28	TRBJ2-6	TGTGCCAGCAGTTCCCGTCCCGGGACACACTCTGGGGCCAACGTCCTGACTTTC	CASSSRPGTHSGANVLTF
TRBD1	NA	TRBV25-1	TRBJ2-1	TGTGCCAGCTCGGGACAGGTAATCAATGAGCAGTTCTTC	CASSGQVINEQFF
NA	many	TRBV7-2	TRBJ2-5	TGTGCCAGCAGCCCTACATCGGGCGAGACCCAGTACTTC	CASSPTSGETQYF
TRBD2	many	TRBV18	TRBJ2-3	TGTGCCAGCTCACCCCAAGGGAGACTAGCGGGAGAAGATACGCAGTATTTT	CASSPQGRLAGEDTQYF
NA	many	TRBV10-3	TRBJ1-1	TGTGCCATCAGTGAGTCGACCACTGAAGCTTTCTTT	CAISESTTEAFF
TRBD1	many	TRBV11-2	TRBJ1-1	TGTGCCAGCACCCGACAGGGGTTGAACACTGAAGCTTTCTTT	CASTRQGLNTEAFF
TRBD1	many	TRBV11-2	TRBJ1-6	TGTGCCAGCAGCTTAGCCCAGACAGGGACCAATTCACCCCTCCACTTT	CASSLAQTGTNSPLHF
NA	few	TRBV29-1	TRBJ2-1	TGCAGCGTTTCGGGAACGGAACAACCCAACAATGAGCAGTTCTTC	CSVSGTEQPNNEQFF
NA	NA	TRBV5-1	TRBJ2-5	TGCGCCAGCAGAATTGAGACCCAGTACTTC	CASRIETQYF